This TCR beta chain is drawn from a study of T-cell memory formation after mild COVID-19. This clonotype was seen more than once but under ten times. TCRdb itself ran the 5' RACE reads through MiXCR, one entry per CDR3 protein. The repertoire consists of approximately 180,000 distinct CDR3 sequences, with 15% to 20% occurring once and the leading ten covering about 1.9%. The CDR3 has 16 amino acids. Germline V lookup: CDR1 DFQATT, CDR2 SNEGSKA (reference sequence). V dropped 6 bases and J dropped 7; count of bases not matched to a gene: 12. The receptor was derived from an adult woman who had mild COVID-19 (a few samples of this study predate the infection). Cell type and time point are not known. Sequenced input: PBMCs or a T cell subset sorted from them (not recorded which). This chain connects TRBV20-1 to TRBJ2-2, with TRBD2 identical over 12 bases. CDR3 nucleotides: TGCAGTGCCCCAGGCGGACTAGCGGGGTTTGGCGGGGAGCTGTTTTTT. Translation gives CSAPGGLAGFGGELFF.